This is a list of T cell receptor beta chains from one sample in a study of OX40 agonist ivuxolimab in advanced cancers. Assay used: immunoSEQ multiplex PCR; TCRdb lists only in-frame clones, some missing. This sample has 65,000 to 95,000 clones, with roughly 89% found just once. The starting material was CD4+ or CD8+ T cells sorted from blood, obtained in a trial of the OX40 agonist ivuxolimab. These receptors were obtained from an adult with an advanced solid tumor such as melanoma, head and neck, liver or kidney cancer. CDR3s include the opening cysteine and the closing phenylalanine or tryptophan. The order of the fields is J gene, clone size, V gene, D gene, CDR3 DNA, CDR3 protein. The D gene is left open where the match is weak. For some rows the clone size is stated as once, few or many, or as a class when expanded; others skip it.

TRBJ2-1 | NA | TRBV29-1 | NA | TGCAGCGTTAACGGGGGAAAGAGCTCCTACAATGAGCAGTTCTTC | CSVNGGKSSYNEQFF
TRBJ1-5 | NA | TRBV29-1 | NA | TGCAGCGTTTCGACTGAGGGTAATCAGCCCCAGCATTTT | CSVSTEGNQPQHF
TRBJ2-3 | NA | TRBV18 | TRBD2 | TGTGCCAGCTCACCCCAACAGGCTAGCGGGAGTTCATATACGCAGTATTTT | CASSPQQASGSSYTQYF
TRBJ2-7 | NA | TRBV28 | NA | TGTGCCAGCAGTTTAGCGCTGCTCTCCTACGAGCAGTACTTC | CASSLALLSYEQYF
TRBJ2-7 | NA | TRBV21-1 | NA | TGTGCCAGCAGCAAAGACCACACAGGGACCTACGAGCAGTACTTC | CASSKDHTGTYEQYF
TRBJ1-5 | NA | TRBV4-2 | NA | TGTGCCAGCAGCCGTCTTTGGAGGTGGGGGGCCCTATTTGATAGCAATCAGCCCCAGCATTTT | CASSRLWRWGALFDSNQPQHF
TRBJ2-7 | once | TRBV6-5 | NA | TGTGCCAGCAGTTACGGGTGGGAGACAGTCTACGAGCAGTACTTC | CASSYGWETVYEQYF
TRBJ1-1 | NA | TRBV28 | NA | TGTGCCAGCAGAGTCCGCCTAGACAGTTACATGAACACTGAAGCTTTCTTT | CASRVRLDSYMNTEAFF
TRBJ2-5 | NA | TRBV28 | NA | TGTGCCAGCAGTTTATTGACTGGCAGATTGAGGACCCAGTACTTC | CASSLLTGRLRTQYF
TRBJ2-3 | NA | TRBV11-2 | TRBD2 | TGTGCCAGCAGACTAGCGGGACACACAGATACGCAGTATTTT | CASRLAGHTDTQYF
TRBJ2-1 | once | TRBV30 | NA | TGTGCCTGGAGTCGGAGGGAGCAGTTCTTC | CAWSRREQFF
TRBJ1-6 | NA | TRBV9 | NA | TGTGCCAGCAGCCCACAGGGTGAGCGCTCACCCCTCCACTTT | CASSPQGERSPLHF
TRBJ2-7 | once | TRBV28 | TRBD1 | TGTGCCAGCAGAAGGACAGGGGGCGAGCAGTACTTC | CASRRTGGEQYF
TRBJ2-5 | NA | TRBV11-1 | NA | TGTGCCAGCAGCGCAAGGACGGCAGACTGGGAGACCCAGTACTTC | CASSARTADWETQYF